The text below deals with one T cell receptor (beta chain). This record belongs to a study of control samples from healthy donors and cancer patients. Data came from immunoSEQ multiplex PCR; TCRdb stores just in-frame clones and leaves some out. The table includes roughly 120,000 clones, around 89% detected once. The CDR3 spans 13 residues. Germline V gene data show CDR1 as SNHLY and CDR2 as FYNNEI. Trimming cost V 6 bases and J 4 bases; bases outside gene matches: 6. The material sequenced was PBMCs. This receptor was taken from a woman aged 45-65 years with colorectal cancer. V and J are TRBV2 and TRBJ2-7, with 7 bases identical to TRBD1. The CDR3 spells CASRPTGRYEQYF. The DNA for the CDR3 is TGTGCCAGCAGGCCGACAGGGCGGTACGAGCAGTACTTC.